These 10 T cell receptor beta chains were all obtained from the same sample, sequenced in a study of Graves' ophthalmopathy and Graves' hyperthyroidism. Amplification targeted the TCR beta CDR3 regions, with RNA transcripts as the source material. HTBI primers were used in a first-round RT-PCR, which preceded a second-round multiplex PCR. Via MiXCR, TCRdb re-called the multiplex PCR reads, giving one row per CDR3 protein. The data contain about 380,000 distinct CDR3 sequences, 15% to 19% of them singletons. Source material: peripheral blood. The receptors were sampled from a woman under 30 with stable Graves' hyperthyroidism.

This clonotype was counted at least ten times. This chain connects TRBV24-1 to TRBJ1-2, with D perhaps TRBD1 (5 bases). The CDR3 runs to 19 residues. Per the germline V gene, CDR1 is KGHDR and CDR2 is SFDVKD. Trimming pared 10 bases from V and 5 bases from J, leaving 34 bases between. The CDR3 nucleotides read TGTGCCACAAGCCCGACAGATCCCTACGCCCATGGGGTTTTTTATGGCTACACCTTC. Protein product: CATSPTDPYAHGVFYGYTF.

The J gene is TRBJ2-1, the V gene TRBV12-3 or TRBV12-4; 8 nucleotides match TRBD1. The CDR3 is made up of 12 amino acids. Trimming took 5 bases from V and 9 from J; bases not matched to a gene: 3. The CDR3 protein is CASSPGGLEQFF. CDR3 DNA: TGTGCCAGCAGTCCAGGGGGCCTTGAGCAGTTCTTC.

This clonotype was found many times. The chain couples TRBV5-1 to TRBJ1-6; possible D gene TRBD1, 5 bases. The CDR3 consists of 14 residues. CDR1 is SGHRS, CDR2 YFSETQ, per germline. V was shortened by 2 bases and J by 10 bases, with 13 bases between the two germline ends. The CDR3 protein is CASSFDGGGSPLHF. The CDR3 DNA sequence: TGCGCCAGCAGCTTCGACGGGGGGGGATCACCCCTCCACTTT.

In this sample, this clonotype turned up many times. The chain has TRBV28 and TRBJ1-5; the match to TRBD1 covers 7 bases. Trimming at V came to 4 bases and at J to 5 bases, leaving 5 bases not matched to a gene. The CDR3 is made up of 14 amino acids. Germline CDR1 MDHEN, CDR2 SYDVKM. The CDR3 loop reads CASSSQTGDQPQHF. The CDR3 bases are TGTGCCAGCAGTTCTCAAACAGGGGATCAGCCCCAGCATTTT.

This clonotype was detected many times. The V call is TRBV7-2, the J call TRBJ2-7, with 11 nucleotides matching TRBD2. V gave up 6 bases and J gave up 0 bases; unmatched junction bases: 7. This CDR3 spans 16 amino acids. From germline, CDR1 is SGHTA and CDR2 FQGNSA. CDR3 sequence reads: CASRHSGGDSSYEQYF. CDR3 in DNA: TGTGCCAGCAGACATAGCGGGGGGGATAGCTCCTACGAGCAGTACTTC.

This clonotype showed up many times. The rearrangement joins TRBV10-3 to TRBJ2-7; 8 bases are shared with TRBD2. The CDR3 totals 15 residues. V gave up 3 bases and J gave up 2 bases; unmatched junction bases: 6. The germline V gene has CDR1 ENHRY and CDR2 SYGVKD. DNA for the CDR3: TGTGCCATCAGTGACCGGACTAGCAACCCCTACGAGCAGTACTTC. Its translation: CAISDRTSNPYEQYF.

At least ten counts were recorded for this clonotype. At one end the junction does not follow the germline gene, possibly because of a read error. This chain connects TRBV11-1 to TRBJ1-6, with TRBD1 as a possible D gene (6 bases). CDR3 size: 15 residues. Germline CDR1 is SGHAT and CDR2 is FQDESV (reference sequence). The DNA of the CDR3 is TGTGCCAGCAGCTTGTTGACAGGCATAGCTTCACTCCTCCACTTT. Translated, it gives CASSLLTGIASLLHF. The whole variable domain, filled in from reference TRBV11-1 and TRBJ1-6, reads EAEVAQSPRYKITEKSQAVAFWCDPISGHATLYWYRQILGQGPELLVQFQDESVVDDSQLPKDRFSAERLKGVDSTLKIQPAELGDSAMYLCASSLLTGIASLLHFGNGTRLTVT.

This clonotype was detected a few times. CDR3 bases: TGTGCCACCAGTGATTTGACAACCGCTGGAGATACGCAGTATTTT. This encodes CATSDLTTAGDTQYF. The chain couples TRBV24-1 to TRBJ2-3; D not resolved. Germline-derived CDR1 and CDR2 are KGHDR and SFDVKD. Trimming stripped 0 bases from V and 5 bases from J, with 11 bases between. This CDR3 has 15 residues.

The table lists this clonotype with many counts. The rearrangement joins TRBV12-3 or TRBV12-4 to TRBJ2-2, with a weak D call TRBD1 (6 bases). Trimming cost V 11 bases and J 1 base, with 14 bases left between them. CDR3 size: 14 residues. CDR3 coding DNA: TGTGCCTCTATAGGGACACAGAACACCGGGGAGCTGTTTTTT. Encoded protein: CASIGTQNTGELFF.

The chain uses TRBV6-1 and TRBJ2-5; the D call may be TRBD1 or TRBD2 (5 bases each). This CDR3 contains 11 residues. Looked up from germline, CDR1 is MNHNS and CDR2 is SASEGT. Trimming took 6 bases from V and 5 from J, leaving 7 bases between them. CDR3 sequence reads: CASRGRETQYF. The CDR3 nucleotides are TGTGCCAGCAGGGGACGGGAGACCCAGTACTTC.